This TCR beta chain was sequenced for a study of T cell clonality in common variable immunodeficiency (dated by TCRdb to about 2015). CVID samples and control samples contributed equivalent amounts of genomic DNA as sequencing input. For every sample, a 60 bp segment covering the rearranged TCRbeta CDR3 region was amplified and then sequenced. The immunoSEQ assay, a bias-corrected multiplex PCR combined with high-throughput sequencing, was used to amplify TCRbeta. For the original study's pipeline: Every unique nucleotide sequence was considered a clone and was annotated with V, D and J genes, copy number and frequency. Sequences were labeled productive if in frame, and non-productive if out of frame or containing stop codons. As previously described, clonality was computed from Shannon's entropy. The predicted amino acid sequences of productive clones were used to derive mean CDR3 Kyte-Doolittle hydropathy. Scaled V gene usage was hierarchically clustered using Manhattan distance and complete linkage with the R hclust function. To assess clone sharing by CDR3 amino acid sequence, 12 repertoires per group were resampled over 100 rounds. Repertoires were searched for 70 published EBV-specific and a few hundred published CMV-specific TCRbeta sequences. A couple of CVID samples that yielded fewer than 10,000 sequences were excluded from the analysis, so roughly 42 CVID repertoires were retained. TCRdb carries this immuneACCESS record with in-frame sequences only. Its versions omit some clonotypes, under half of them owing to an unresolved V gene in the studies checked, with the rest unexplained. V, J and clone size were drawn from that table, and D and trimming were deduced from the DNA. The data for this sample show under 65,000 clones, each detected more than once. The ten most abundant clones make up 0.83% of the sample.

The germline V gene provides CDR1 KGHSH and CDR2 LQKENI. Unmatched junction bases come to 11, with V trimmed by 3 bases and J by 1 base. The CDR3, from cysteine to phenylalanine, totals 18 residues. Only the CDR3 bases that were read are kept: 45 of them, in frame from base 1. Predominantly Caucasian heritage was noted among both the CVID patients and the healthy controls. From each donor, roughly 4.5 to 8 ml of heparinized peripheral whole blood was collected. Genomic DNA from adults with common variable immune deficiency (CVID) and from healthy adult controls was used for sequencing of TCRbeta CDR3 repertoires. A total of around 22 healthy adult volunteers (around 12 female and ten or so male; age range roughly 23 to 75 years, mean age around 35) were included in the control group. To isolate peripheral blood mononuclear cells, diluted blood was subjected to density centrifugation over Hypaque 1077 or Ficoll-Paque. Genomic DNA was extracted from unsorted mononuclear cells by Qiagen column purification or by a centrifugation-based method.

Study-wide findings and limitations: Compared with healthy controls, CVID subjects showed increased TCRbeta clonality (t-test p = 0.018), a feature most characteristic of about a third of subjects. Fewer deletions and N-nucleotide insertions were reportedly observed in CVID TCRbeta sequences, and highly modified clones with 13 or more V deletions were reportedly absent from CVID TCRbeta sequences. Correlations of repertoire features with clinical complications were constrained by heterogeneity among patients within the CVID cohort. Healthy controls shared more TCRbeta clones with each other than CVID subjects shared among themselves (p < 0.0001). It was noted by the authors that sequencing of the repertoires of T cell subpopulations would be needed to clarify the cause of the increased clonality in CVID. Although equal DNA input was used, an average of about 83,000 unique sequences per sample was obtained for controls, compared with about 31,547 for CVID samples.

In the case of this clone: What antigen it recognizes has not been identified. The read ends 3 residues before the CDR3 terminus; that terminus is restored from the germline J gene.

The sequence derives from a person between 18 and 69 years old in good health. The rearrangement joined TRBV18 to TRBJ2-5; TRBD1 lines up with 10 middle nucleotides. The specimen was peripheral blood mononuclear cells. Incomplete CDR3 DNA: TGTGCCAGCTCACCGCTACGCCGGGACAGGGGACCCCAAGAGACC. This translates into CASSPLRRDRGPQET. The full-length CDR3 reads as CASSPLRRDRGPQETQYF.